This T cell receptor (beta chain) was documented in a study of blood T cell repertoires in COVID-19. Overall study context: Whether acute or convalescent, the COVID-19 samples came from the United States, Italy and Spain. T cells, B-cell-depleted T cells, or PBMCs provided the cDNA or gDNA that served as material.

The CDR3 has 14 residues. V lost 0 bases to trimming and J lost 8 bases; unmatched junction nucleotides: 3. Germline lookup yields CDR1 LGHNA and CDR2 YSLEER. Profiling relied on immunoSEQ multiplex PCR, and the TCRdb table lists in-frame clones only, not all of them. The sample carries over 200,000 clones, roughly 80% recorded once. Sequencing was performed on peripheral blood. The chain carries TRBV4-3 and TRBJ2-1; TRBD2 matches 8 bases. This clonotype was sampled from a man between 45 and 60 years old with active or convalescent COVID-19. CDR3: CASSQDGRVDEQFF. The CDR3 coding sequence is TGCGCCAGCAGCCAAGACGGGAGGGTGGATGAGCAGTTCTTC.